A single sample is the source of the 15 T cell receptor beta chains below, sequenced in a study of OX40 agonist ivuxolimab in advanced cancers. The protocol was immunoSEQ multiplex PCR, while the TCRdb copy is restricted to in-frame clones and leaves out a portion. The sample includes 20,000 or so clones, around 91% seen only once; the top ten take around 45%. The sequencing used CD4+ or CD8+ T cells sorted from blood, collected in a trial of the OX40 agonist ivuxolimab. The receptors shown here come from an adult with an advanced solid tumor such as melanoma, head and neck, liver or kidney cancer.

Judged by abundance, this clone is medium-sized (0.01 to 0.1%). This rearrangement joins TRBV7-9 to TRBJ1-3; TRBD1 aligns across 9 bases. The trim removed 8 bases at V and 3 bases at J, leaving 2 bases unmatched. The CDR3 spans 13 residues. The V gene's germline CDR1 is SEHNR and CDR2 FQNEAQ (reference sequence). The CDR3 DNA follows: TGTGCCAGCGGGGACAGGGTTGGAAACACCATATATTTT. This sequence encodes CASGDRVGNTIYF.

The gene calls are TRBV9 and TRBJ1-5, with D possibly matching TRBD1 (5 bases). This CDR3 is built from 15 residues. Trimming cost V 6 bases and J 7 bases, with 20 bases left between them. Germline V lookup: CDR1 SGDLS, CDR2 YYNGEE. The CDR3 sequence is CASTLGQAGRQPQHF. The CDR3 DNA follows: TGTGCCAGCACCCTTGGGCAGGCGGGGCGCCAGCCCCAGCATTTT.

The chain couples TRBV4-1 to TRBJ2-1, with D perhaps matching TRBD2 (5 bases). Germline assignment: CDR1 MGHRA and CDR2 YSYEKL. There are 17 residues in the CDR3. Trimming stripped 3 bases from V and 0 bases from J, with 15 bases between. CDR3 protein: CASSHLGVGSSYNEQFF. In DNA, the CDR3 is TGCGCCAGCAGCCATTTGGGAGTGGGAAGCTCCTACAATGAGCAGTTCTTC.

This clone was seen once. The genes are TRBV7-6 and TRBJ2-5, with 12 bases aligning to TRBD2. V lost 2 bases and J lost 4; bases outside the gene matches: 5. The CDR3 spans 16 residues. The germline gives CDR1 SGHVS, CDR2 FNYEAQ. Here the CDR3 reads CASSLQTSGSRETQYF. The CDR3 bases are TGTGCCAGCAGCTTACAGACTAGCGGGAGTCGAGAGACCCAGTACTTC. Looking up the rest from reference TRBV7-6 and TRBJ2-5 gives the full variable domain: GAGVSQSPRYKVTKRGQDVALRCDPISGHVSLYWYRQALGQGPEFLTYFNYEAQQDKSGLPNDRFSAERPEGSISTLTIQRTEQRDSAMYRCASSLQTSGSRETQYFGPGTRLLVL.

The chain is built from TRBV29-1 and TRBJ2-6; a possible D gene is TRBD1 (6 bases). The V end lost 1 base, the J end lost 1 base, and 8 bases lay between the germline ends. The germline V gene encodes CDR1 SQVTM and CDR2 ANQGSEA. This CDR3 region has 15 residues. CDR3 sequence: CSVEAGASGANVLTF. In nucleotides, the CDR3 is TGCAGCGTTGAAGCAGGGGCGTCTGGGGCCAACGTCCTGACTTTC.

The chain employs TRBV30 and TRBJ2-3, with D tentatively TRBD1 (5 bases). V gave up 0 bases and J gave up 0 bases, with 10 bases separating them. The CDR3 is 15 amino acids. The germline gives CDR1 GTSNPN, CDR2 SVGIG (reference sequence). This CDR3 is CAWSVAGPSTDTQYF. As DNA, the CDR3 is TGTGCCTGGAGTGTGGCAGGGCCTAGCACAGATACGCAGTATTTT. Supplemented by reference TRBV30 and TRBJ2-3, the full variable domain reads SQTIHQWPATLVQPVGSPLSLECTVEGTSNPNLYWYRQAAGRGLQLLFYSVGIGQISSEVPQNLSASRPQDRQFILSSKKLLLSDSGFYLCAWSVAGPSTDTQYFGPGTRLTVL.

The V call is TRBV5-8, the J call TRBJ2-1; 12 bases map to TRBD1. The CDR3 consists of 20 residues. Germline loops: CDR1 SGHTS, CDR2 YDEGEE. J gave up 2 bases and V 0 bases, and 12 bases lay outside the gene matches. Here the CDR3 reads CASSLGVGTGGAPAYNEQFF. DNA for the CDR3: TGTGCCAGCAGCTTGGGGGTGGGGACAGGGGGCGCCCCCGCCTACAATGAGCAGTTCTTC.

The CDR3 sequence is CASSRGGDTEAFF. CDR3 bases: TGTGCCAGTAGTAGAGGGGGGGACACTGAAGCTTTCTTT. The genes are TRBV19 and TRBJ1-1; D is possibly TRBD1 (6 bases). Germline CDR1 LNHDA, CDR2 SQIVND (reference sequence). The ends were cut back, 4 bases at V and 3 bases at J, with 9 bases in the middle. The CDR3 consists of 13 residues.

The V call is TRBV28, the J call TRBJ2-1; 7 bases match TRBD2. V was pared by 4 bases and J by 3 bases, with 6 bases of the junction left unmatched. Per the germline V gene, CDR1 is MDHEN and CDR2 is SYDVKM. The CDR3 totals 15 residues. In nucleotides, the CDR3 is TGTGCCAGCAGTTCCTTCGCGGGAGACTACAATGAGCAGTTCTTC. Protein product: CASSSFAGDYNEQFF.

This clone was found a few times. The CDR3 spells CASSLRVTYEQYF. CDR3 DNA sequence: TGTGCCAGCAGCTTGCGGGTGACCTACGAGCAGTACTTC. The J gene is TRBJ2-7, the V gene TRBV11-3; D might be TRBD2 (5 bases). Between the trimmed V and J ends, which lost 3 bases and 2 bases, there was a span of 8 bases. CDR3 length: 13 amino acids. Germline-derived CDR1 and CDR2 are SGHNT and YENEEA.

The CDR3 region is CASSMWRQGGGELFF. CDR3 nucleotides: TGTGCCAGTAGTATGTGGAGACAGGGTGGCGGGGAGCTGTTTTTT. The J gene is TRBJ2-2, the V gene TRBV19; TRBD1 aligns across 7 bases. V dropped 3 bases and J dropped 7; count of bases not matched to a gene: 8. The CDR3 has 15 amino acids. From germline, CDR1 is LNHDA and CDR2 SQIVND (reference sequence).

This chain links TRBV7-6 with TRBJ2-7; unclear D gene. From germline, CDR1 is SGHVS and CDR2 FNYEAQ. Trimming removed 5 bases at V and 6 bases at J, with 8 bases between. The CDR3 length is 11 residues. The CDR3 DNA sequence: TGTGCCAGCAGCCTAGGACCCGAGCAGTACTTC. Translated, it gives CASSLGPEQYF.

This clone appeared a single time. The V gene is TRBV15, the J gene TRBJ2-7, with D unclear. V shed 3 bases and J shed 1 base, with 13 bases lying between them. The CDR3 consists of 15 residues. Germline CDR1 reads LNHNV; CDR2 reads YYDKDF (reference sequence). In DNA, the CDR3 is TGTGCCACCAGCAGCTCTGACTCGGGTTCCTACGAGCAGTACTTC. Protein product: CATSSSDSGSYEQYF. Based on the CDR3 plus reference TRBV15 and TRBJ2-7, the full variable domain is DAMVIQNPRYQVTQFGKPVTLSCSQTLNHNVMYWYQQKSSQAPKLLFHYYDKDFNNEADTPDNFQSRRPNTSFCFLDIRSPGLGDTAMYLCATSSSDSGSYEQYFGPGTRLTVT.

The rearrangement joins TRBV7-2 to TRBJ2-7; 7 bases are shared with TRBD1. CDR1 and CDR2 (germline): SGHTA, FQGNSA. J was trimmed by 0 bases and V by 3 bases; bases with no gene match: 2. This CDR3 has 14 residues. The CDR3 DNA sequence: TGTGCCAGCAGCTTTGACAGGGCCTCCTACGAGCAGTACTTC. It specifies CASSFDRASYEQYF.

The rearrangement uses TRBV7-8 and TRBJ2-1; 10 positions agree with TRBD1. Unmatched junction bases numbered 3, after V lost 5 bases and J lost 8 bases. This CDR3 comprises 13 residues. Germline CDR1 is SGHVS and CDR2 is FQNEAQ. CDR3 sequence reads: CASSGDRGYEQFF. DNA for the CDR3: TGTGCCAGCAGCGGGGACAGGGGCTATGAGCAGTTCTTC.